These 6 T cell receptor beta chains originate from one sample sequenced in a study of CD8 T cells in ankylosing spondylitis. The study's findings and limits: Made up of about eight highly homologous variants, a TCR beta motif appeared characteristic of ankylosing spondylitis blood.

What these receptors recognize is not known. TCRdb reanalysed the 5' RACE reads using MiXCR and keeps one entry per CDR3 protein. The sample contains under 850,000 distinct CDR3 sequences, around a fifth of which appear only once. Sequencing was done on a sample of blood, either unsorted or a sorted T cell fraction (not recorded which). These receptor sequences come from a male donor with ankylosing spondylitis.

This clonotype appeared once. This sequence joins TRBV11-2 and TRBJ2-7; 10 bases agree with TRBD1. The CDR3 is made up of 15 amino acids. Trimming took 4 bases from V and 0 from J; bases not matched to a gene: 3. Germline V CDR1 and CDR2: SGHAT, FQNNGV. The CDR3 spells CASSSGQGISYEQYF. The CDR3 DNA follows: TGTGCCAGCAGCTCGGGACAGGGGATCTCCTACGAGCAGTACTTC. Full variable domain (outside the CDR3, taken from reference TRBV11-2 and TRBJ2-7): EAGVAQSPRYKIIEKRQSVAFWCNPISGHATLYWYQQILGQGPKLLIQFQNNGVVDDSQLPKDRFSAERLKGVDSTLKIQPAKLEDSAVYLCASSSGQGISYEQYFGPGTRLTVT.

A few counts support this clonotype. The chain uses TRBV2 and TRBJ2-5; TRBD1 matches at 11 bases. The CDR3 contains 14 residues. Germline V CDR1 and CDR2: SNHLY, FYNNEI. The CDR3 region is CATRGTGGRETQYF. The CDR3 DNA follows: TGTGCAACGCGCGGGACAGGGGGACGGGAGACCCAGTACTTC.

This clonotype was detected ten times or more. V and J are TRBV27 and TRBJ2-3; 7 nucleotides agree with TRBD2. The CDR3 runs to 15 residues. Germline CDR1 MNHEY, CDR2 SMNVEV (reference sequence). The J segment lost 6 bases and the V segment lost 7 bases, leaving 13 bases of the junction unmatched. CDR3 protein: CASIRASGGGDTQYF. The CDR3 coding sequence is TGTGCCAGCATCCGGGCTAGCGGAGGAGGGGATACGCAGTATTTT.

V usage is TRBV5-4 and J usage is TRBJ1-1, with D unclear. Germline V gene data show CDR1 as SGHNT and CDR2 as YYREEE (reference sequence). The length of the CDR3 is 16 residues. V shed 0 bases and J shed 4 bases, with 16 bases lying between them. This chain's CDR3 is CASSLGGLGSVTEAFF. CDR3 sequence (DNA): TGTGCCAGCAGCTTGGGAGGTTTGGGGAGTGTCACTGAAGCTTTCTTT. The whole variable domain, remainder taken from reference TRBV5-4 and TRBJ1-1, is ETGVTQSPTHLIKTRGQQVTLRCSSQSGHNTVSWYQQALGQGPQFIFQYYREEENGRGNFPPRFSGLQFPNYSSELNVNALELDDSALYLCASSLGGLGSVTEAFFGQGTRLTVV.

In its sample, this clonotype was seen a few times. The gene calls are TRBV3-1 and TRBJ1-1, with a possible D match to TRBD1 (6 bases). Trimming stripped 4 bases from V and 4 bases from J, with 13 bases between. This CDR3 is built from 14 residues. Germline V gene sequence: CDR1 LGHDT, CDR2 YNNKEL (reference sequence). CDR3 region: CASSPKQGGTEAFF. The CDR3 DNA reads as TGTGCCAGCAGCCCAAAACAGGGAGGCACTGAAGCTTTCTTT.

A few counts support this clonotype. This sequence joins TRBV5-1 and TRBJ1-4; 11 nucleotides line up with TRBD1. In germline, CDR1 is SGHRS, CDR2 YFSETQ. This CDR3 region has 15 residues. The V segment lost 3 bases and the J segment 7 bases; nucleotides outside the gene matches: 5. The CDR3 nucleotides read TGCGCCAGCAGCTGGGCCGGGACAGGGGGTGAAAAACTGTTTTTT. The encoded protein is CASSWAGTGGEKLFF.